This TCR beta chain was identified in a study of early T cells in non-severe SARS-CoV-2 infection. This clonotype was observed a handful of times. A single record per CDR3 protein comes from TCRdb applying MiXCR to the 5' RACE reads. The sample includes under 85,000 distinct CDR3 sequences, roughly 15% of them seen just once. Germline V gives CDR1 SGHRS, CDR2 YFSETQ. V shed 4 bases and J shed 2 bases, with 11 bases lying between them. The CDR3 contains 14 residues. This rearrangement joins TRBV5-1 to TRBJ2-3; D not certain. The TCR sequence derives from an adult who was a healthcare worker with PCR-confirmed SARS-CoV-2 infection or an uninfected control (not recorded which). The sample consisted of whole blood, taken at baseline. The CDR3 DNA reads as TGCGCCAGCAGCCCTGACCCCATCACAGATACGCAGTATTTT. Residues: CASSPDPITDTQYF.